This TCR beta chain was found in a study of T-cell reconstitution after alpha-beta-depleted transplantation in children. From germline, CDR1 is SGHRS and CDR2 YFSETQ. The CDR3 has 15 amino acids. V lost 2 bases to trimming and J lost 3 bases, with 13 bases between them. The TCRbeta library incorporated unique molecular identifiers. TCRdb reprocessed the PCR reads with MiXCR, giving one entry per CDR3 protein. The table shows some 340,000 distinct CDR3 sequences, with over 9% occurring only once. The rearrangement uses TRBV5-1 and TRBJ2-3; no definite D call. This sequence was found in a human donor who donated a stem cell graft to a child with acute lymphoblastic leukemia. The source was PBMCs from the stem cell graft donor, collected from the stem cell graft. Here the CDR3 reads CASSFQGFATDTQYF. The CDR3, as DNA: TGCGCCAGCAGCTTCCAAGGGTTTGCGACAGATACGCAGTATTTT.